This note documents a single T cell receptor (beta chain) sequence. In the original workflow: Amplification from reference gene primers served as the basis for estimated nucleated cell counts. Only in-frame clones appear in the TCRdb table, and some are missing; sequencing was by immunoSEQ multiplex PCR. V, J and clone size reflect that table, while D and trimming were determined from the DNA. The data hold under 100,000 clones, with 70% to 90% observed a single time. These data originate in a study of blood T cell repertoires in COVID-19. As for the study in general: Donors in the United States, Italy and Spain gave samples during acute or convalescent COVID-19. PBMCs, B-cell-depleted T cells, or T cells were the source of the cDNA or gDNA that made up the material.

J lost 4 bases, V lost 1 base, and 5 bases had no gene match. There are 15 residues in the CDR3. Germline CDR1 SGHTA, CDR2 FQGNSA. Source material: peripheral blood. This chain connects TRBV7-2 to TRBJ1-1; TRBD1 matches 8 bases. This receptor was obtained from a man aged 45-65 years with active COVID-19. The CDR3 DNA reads TGTGCCAGCAGCTTAGTACAGGGGGTTGGCACTGAAGCTTTCTTT. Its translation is CASSLVQGVGTEAFF. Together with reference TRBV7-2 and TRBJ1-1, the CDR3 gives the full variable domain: GAGVSQSPSNKVTEKGKDVELRCDPISGHTALYWYRQSLGQGLEFLIYFQGNSAPDKSGLPSDRFSAERTGGSVSTLTIQRTQQEDSAVYLCASSLVQGVGTEAFFGQGTRLTVV.